This TCR beta chain was captured in a study of T cell responses to AZD1222 COVID-19 vaccine (dated by TCRdb to about 2021). Context from the whole study: A total of just over 230 trial participants underwent TCR sequencing, of whom about 200 had received two doses of AZD1222 and around 26 had received two doses of the MenACWY control vaccine. Trial participants were enrolled by age into subgroups of 18-55, 56-69 and 70-plus years, and around 150, 28 and 57 TCR-sequenced participants, respectively, were included in these subgroups.

CDR1 and CDR2 are drawn from the germline V gene: MGHRA, YSYEKL. The cysteine opens and the phenylalanine closes a CDR3 of 15 amino acids. The sequence is cut down to CDR3 DNA, 45 bases in frame from base 1. V gives up 1 base and J gives up 0 bases, and the segment between their germline ends measures 7 bases. The sample holds many counts of this clone. Its antigen is unknown. It has no much larger one-base neighbor in the sample; base qualities were not kept. Beyond this particular receptor, the publication reports: In the small 56-69-year group, the increase in depth fell short of significance, most likely because of low power. Because no day 14 peak-response samples were available, repertoires were characterized only after the peak T cell response. Most participants were white British and females outnumbered males, and the authors suggested that clonal diversity may have been underestimated. After two AZD1222 doses, both the breadth and the depth of spike-specific TCRs were significantly higher than at day 0 and than in MenACWY recipients. Conclusions about previously exposed vaccinees are limited, since just five to seven AZD1222 recipients were seropositive for SARS-CoV-2 at baseline. The vaccine-associated CD4 TCRs covered the entire spike protein, and the dominant responses fell in regions 160-218 and 743-854. Reportedly, almost half of the unique spike-specific TCRs recognized epitopes lying outside the regions that are mutated in the B.1.351 and B.1.1.7 variants.

Explained via the paper, the time point label denotes: baseline before first vaccination. Taken with the paper, the label for treatment or condition translates to: meningococcal conjugate vaccine given as trial control. The vaccinee samples were drawn from two UK trials, COV001 and COV002, one of which was a single-blind randomized controlled phase 2/3 trial testing AZD1222 (ChAdOx1 nCoV-19) in healthy adults. For TCRbeta chain sequencing, PBMC samples from trial participants were taken at day 0 and at day 28 after the second dose. The CDR3 regions of human TCRbeta chains were analyzed by immunosequencing. The original methods were these. Repertoire TCRs were matched against a reference library of SARS-CoV-2-specific TCRs generated with the MIRA antigen-specificity platform. Breadth was defined as the fraction of unique TCRs that were SARS-CoV-2-associated. Depth was defined as the fraction of total T cells that were SARS-CoV-2-associated. Using the MIRA data, every spike-specific TCR was mapped to the spike region that the TCR reacted to and assigned to either a CD4 or a CD8 class. Log10-transformed breadth and depth values were compared by one-way ANOVA with Sidak's multiple comparisons tests. The table was pulled from immuneACCESS by TCRdb, which kept in-frame rearrangements only. Such tables lose some clones; where checked, under half of the loss comes from unresolved V genes, and the rest has no known cause. The D gene and trimming were derived from the DNA, and the V and J assignments and clone size from that table. This sample is represented by roughly 130,000 clones; roughly 85% of them were singletons. The biggest ten clones account for around 19% of the sample.

Recombination connected TRBV4-1 to TRBJ1-3; confidence is insufficient to name the D gene. Material: peripheral blood, obtained on day 0 of MenACWY control vaccination. The TCR comes from an adult in good health. DNA sequence: TGCGCCAGCAGCCAAGCGGATTACTCTGGAAACACCATATATTTT. Translated, this is CASSQADYSGNTIYF.